Sequencing of this T cell receptor beta chain was carried out in a study of blood T cell repertoires in COVID-19. Study-wide context: Samples representing acute and convalescent COVID-19 were sourced from the United States, Italy and Spain.

TCRdb keeps only in-frame clones here, not all; method: immunoSEQ multiplex PCR. Seen here are about 130,000 clones, about 80% observed once, and the top ten hold roughly 3%. The CDR3 has 13 amino acids. In regard to this clone: A junction boundary mismatches the germline segment, possibly from a read error.

This receptor was obtained from an elderly woman with acute or convalescent COVID-19. The sample consisted of peripheral blood. This chain joins TRBV12-3 or TRBV12-4 and TRBJ1-5, with unresolved D. In DNA form, the CDR3 reads TGTGCCAGCAGCTTAGGGAGGAATCAGCCCCAGCATTTT. Its protein product is CASSLGRNQPQHF.